The source of this T cell receptor beta chain is a study of cytomegalovirus exposure and HLA in healthy donors. Study findings and constraints: Subsequent analysis of the 120 or so validation repertoires found a tendency for first-cohort TCR clusters to co-occur. Most TCR sequences were rare, but some public TCRs occurred in many donors. The listing of roughly 160 TCR beta chains classed them as cytomegalovirus-associated.

As regards this clone: Its antigen is as yet unknown.

Germline lookup yields CDR1 SNHLY and CDR2 FYNNEI. The ends lost 6 bases at V and 1 base at J; junction bases unmatched: 6. This CDR3 region has 15 residues. From the roughly 120-subject validation cohort, which was separate from the roughly 710-subject first cohort, the donors were drawn. Libraries were prepared by immunoSEQ multiplex PCR; TCRdb keeps only in-frame clonotypes and omits some of them. The sample has 95,000 to 150,000 clones, 75% to 90% seen once. The V and J genes are TRBV2 and TRBJ2-3; 8 bases are shared with TRBD1. The specimen was PBMCs. The sequence was collected from a woman under 30 in good health and CMV-seronegative. CDR3 residues: CASRGQGVGTDTQYF. The CDR3 DNA sequence: TGTGCCAGCAGAGGACAGGGAGTGGGCACAGATACGCAGTATTTT.